Reported below is one T cell receptor (beta chain). Germline CDR1 reads KGHSH; CDR2 reads LQKENI. This CDR3 has 15 residues. The V end was cut by 3 bases, the J end by 2 bases, with 12 bases between. This sample stems from a study of blood T cell repertoires in COVID-19. Sequenced by immunoSEQ multiplex PCR; TCRdb stores in-frame clones only, minus some. The sample includes around 280,000 clones, around 90% of them seen just once. The sample comprised PBMCs or T cells enriched from blood (not recorded which). The TCR comes from a woman between 18 and 29 years old with acute COVID-19. The chain has TRBV18 and TRBJ2-3, with a weak D call TRBD2 (6 bases). CDR3 sequence reads: CASSPGGPHTDTQYF. The CDR3 DNA sequence: TGTGCCAGCTCACCCGGGGGACCACACACAGATACGCAGTATTTT.